Sequencing of this TCR beta chain was carried out in a study of blood T cells in healthy people across ages (dated by TCRdb to about 2015). With respect to the entire study: In model experiments, template switching captured about one uniquely barcoded TCR beta cDNA molecule for every two T cells. The study measured age-related changes in TCR beta repertoire diversity using deep sequencing normalized with unique cDNA molecular identifiers. The donors were divided into four age groups: young (average about 15 years), middle-aged (about 40), aged (approximately 59) and long-lived (about 84). Donors of different ages were randomly distributed across sequencing lanes to avoid experimental bias. For two donors (one aged 18 to 29 and one aged 80 or older), the study analyzed two additional independent replicas of 1 million unique cDNA reads from the same blood draw. Broad study findings and their caveats: As age increased, observed TCR beta diversity per million T cells dropped in a roughly linear way, and a significant reduction was already evident by age about 40. The CMV infection status of donors was not known, potentially confounding age-related changes in expanded clonotypes. Total diversity estimates from one million sequenced T cells were considered lower bounds and underestimates. The percentage of naive T cells measured by flow cytometry correlated strongly with observed TCR beta diversity. Compared with the aged group, the long-lived group had more naive CD4+ T cells, fewer expanded clones and increased TCR diversity, suggesting age selection. Because profiling used bulk unsorted PBMCs, naive and antigen-experienced compartments could not be compared conclusively.

The library was obtained by 5' RACE. TCRdb shows the sequencer as Illumina HiSeq 2500. A second PCR of about 7 to 12 cycles was run with a J-beta primer mix and a sample-barcoded 5' primer. Each TCR beta cDNA molecule received a unique molecular identifier from a template-switch 5' adaptor carrying 12 random nucleotides. At least 2.5 million CDR3-containing paired-end reads were obtained from each sample. First-strand cDNA was synthesized from all RNA with the Mint cDNA synthesis kit, primed by a TRBC-specific oligonucleotide. Following uracil-DNA glycosylase treatment, all cDNA underwent a first 18-cycle PCR with the universal primers M1SS and BC2_uni_R. Under the source paper's analysis protocol: For normalization, 1 million high-quality reads, each with a distinct molecular identifier, were randomly selected from each sample. Instead of being binned into consensus sequences, reads that shared molecular identifiers were thrown out. CDR3 identification, clonotype clustering and error correction used MiTCR with a Q25 quality threshold and the strictest error-elimination algorithm. A nonparametric unseen species model with Euler transformation was used to estimate lower-bound total TCR beta diversity. TCRdb reran the public reads through fastp at Q25 and MiXCR, keeping productive beta chains. Each CDR3 protein gets just one entry, which takes the most common genes and DNA from the rows behind it. TCRdb's processing, not the authors', yielded these V and J calls. The sample table holds some 1.4 million distinct CDR3 sequences, of which about 40% were seen once. The ten largest clonotypes hold 6.5% to 10% of the sample.

Donors were a few dozen systemically healthy Caucasian individuals from Russia aged roughly 6 to 100 years. Roughly 10 milliliters of peripheral blood were drawn from each donor into EDTA-treated Vacutainer tubes. Ficoll-Paque density-gradient centrifugation was used to isolate PBMCs, with at least 6.5 million per sample. Total RNA, at least 6 micrograms per sample, was extracted from PBMCs with Trizol reagent. For every donor, flow cytometry on a PBMC aliquot measured the percentage of naive CD45RAhigh/CD27high T cells. V is pruned by 5 bases and J by 7 bases, leaving 20 bases of the junction without a gene match. The CDR3 starts with the cysteine, ends with the phenylalanine, and has 18 residues. Only the CDR3 part of the read is kept: 54 bases, read in frame from the first base. Based on the germline V gene, the CDR1 and CDR2 sequences are SGHTA and FQGNSA. This clonotype was recorded a few times. Its antigen has not been determined. Base-call qualities are not available, and no considerably larger clone is one nucleotide away.

The chain is assembled from TRBV7-2 and TRBJ2-3; TRBD2 fits 8 bases in the junction. What was sequenced was blood. The source is a woman under 30 in good health. The nucleotides are TGTGCCAGCAGCAGATACGGGACTAGTCCCGCCCGGGGAAATACGCAGTATTTT. Translation gives CASSRYGTSPARGNTQYF.